Presented here are 14 T cell receptor beta chains from one specimen sequenced in a study of PD-1 blockade in classical Hodgkin lymphoma. No patient escaped relapse after autologous stem cell transplantation, and brentuximab vedotin exposure varied. Some clones are missing from TCRdb's copy, which holds only in-frame ones; the method was immunoSEQ multiplex PCR. The sample carries about 110,000 clones, about 88% recorded once. Sequenced here: peripheral blood mononuclear cells (PBMCs), sampled before the second cycle of nivolumab. These receptors came from a human donor with classical Hodgkin lymphoma.

The CDR3 nucleotides are TGCGCCAGCAGCTTGCCCCTCGGGTCTTCTCCGGGACTAGCGGGGATCACCGGGGAGCTGTTTTTT. Amino acids: CASSLPLGSSPGLAGITGELFF. The rearrangement links TRBV5-1 to TRBJ2-2; 13 positions agree with TRBD2. CDR1 and CDR2 (germline): SGHRS, YFSETQ. Losses at the gene ends were 1 base for V and 4 bases for J; bases not matched to a gene: 19. CDR3 length equals 22 residues.

The chain combines TRBV11-2 with TRBJ2-1; D is possibly TRBD2 (5 bases). V was pared by 4 bases and J by 7 bases, with 17 bases between. Germline values: CDR1 SGHAT, CDR2 FQNNGV. The CDR3 loop spans 15 amino acids. CDR3 sequence reads: CASSYGGSPGNEQFF. As DNA, the CDR3 is TGTGCCAGCAGCTATGGCGGGTCCCCGGGGAATGAGCAGTTCTTC.

This sequence joins TRBV6-5 and TRBJ1-4; TRBD1 might be the D (5 bases). This CDR3 has 15 amino acids. Germline assignment: CDR1 MNHEY and CDR2 SVGAGI. V lost 2 bases and J 4 bases, leaving 11 bases between the germline ends. CDR3 sequence reads: CASSYMGTSNEKLFF. The CDR3 DNA is TGTGCCAGCAGTTACATGGGGACGAGTAATGAAAAACTGTTTTTT.

The gene calls are TRBV11-3 and TRBJ2-1; D remains ambiguous. Per germline, CDR1 SGHNT and CDR2 YENEEA. V lost 5 bases, J lost 10 bases, and 24 bases lay in between. The CDR3 consists of 16 residues. As DNA, the CDR3 is TGTGCCAGCAGCCCACGAGCCGTGGCGGCTTTCGGAGAGCAGTTCTTC. Amino acids: CASSPRAVAAFGEQFF.

The V gene is TRBV19, the J gene TRBJ1-2; D is possibly TRBD1 (5 bases). Germline lookup yields CDR1 LNHDA and CDR2 SQIVND (reference sequence). V was clipped by 9 bases and J by 5 bases, with 10 bases between them. The CDR3 is made up of 11 amino acids. In nucleotides, the CDR3 is TGTGCCAGCAGGCAGGGATATGGCTACACCTTC. Its translation: CASRQGYGYTF.

The V and J genes are TRBV9 and TRBJ2-1; maybe TRBD2 (6 bases). Trimming took 3 bases from V and 4 from J, leaving 14 bases between them. CDR3 length: 15 amino acids. From germline, CDR1 is SGDLS and CDR2 YYNGEE. CDR3 sequence (DNA): TGTGCCAGCAGCGGGGGCGGGACCAGTTACAATGAGCAGTTCTTC. Residues: CASSGGGTSYNEQFF. Full variable domain (missing parts from reference TRBV9 and TRBJ2-1): DSGVTQTPKHLITATGQRVTLRCSPRSGDLSVYWYQQSLDQGLQFLIQYYNGEERAKGNILERFSAQQFPDLHSELNLSSLELGDSALYFCASSGGGTSYNEQFFGPGTRLTVL.

The CDR3 protein is CASSPGGTTYNEQFF. In DNA, the CDR3 is TGTGCCAGCAGTCCCGGTGGTACCACCTACAATGAGCAGTTCTTC. The chain has TRBV11-3 and TRBJ2-1; D unclear. The CDR3 consists of 15 residues. Germline V gives CDR1 SGHNT, CDR2 YENEEA. V lost 6 bases and J 2 bases, leaving 14 bases between the germline ends.

The chain has TRBV5-1 and TRBJ2-6; D remains unclear. This CDR3 region has 17 residues. V lost 3 bases, J lost 0 bases, and 13 bases lay in between. Germline V gene sequence: CDR1 SGHRS, CDR2 YFSETQ. The CDR3 here is CASSSTDGGSGANVLTF. The CDR3 nucleotides are TGCGCCAGCAGCTCCACCGATGGCGGCTCTGGGGCCAACGTCCTGACTTTC. Supplemented by reference TRBV5-1 and TRBJ2-6, the full variable domain reads KAGVTQTPRYLIKTRGQQVTLSCSPISGHRSVSWYQQTPGQGLQFLFEYFSETQRNKGNFPGRFSGRQFSNSRSEMNVSTLELGDSALYLCASSSTDGGSGANVLTFGAGSRLTVL.

The genes are TRBV27 and TRBJ1-1, with 10 bases identical to TRBD1. The V and J ends lost 4 bases and 0 bases, in that order; junction bases with no gene match: 8. Looked up from germline, CDR1 is MNHEY and CDR2 is SMNVEV (reference sequence). This CDR3 is built from 17 residues. The CDR3 nucleotides are TGTGCCAGCAGTTCACCTTGGACAGGGGGGATGAACACTGAAGCTTTCTTT. Its protein product is CASSSPWTGGMNTEAFF.

The chain combines TRBV14 with TRBJ1-2; D may be TRBD1 (6 bases). CDR1 SGHDN and CDR2 FVKESK come from the germline V gene. There are 12 residues in the CDR3. V lost 4 bases and J 7 bases, leaving 10 bases between the germline ends. For the CDR3, the DNA is TGTGCCAGCAGCCCCTGGGGGCTTGGCTACACCTTC. The encoded protein is CASSPWGLGYTF.

This chain uses TRBV4-3 with TRBJ2-7, with D perhaps TRBD1 (6 bases). In germline, CDR1 is LGHNA, CDR2 YSLEER. This CDR3 spans 15 amino acids. The V end was cut by 1 base, the J end by 2 bases, with 12 bases between. CDR3 sequence: CASSQGGGATYEQYF. The CDR3 nucleotides read TGCGCCAGCAGCCAAGGAGGGGGAGCCACCTACGAGCAGTACTTC.

The chain is built from TRBV7-9 and TRBJ1-3, with TRBD1 matching over 7 bases. The length of the CDR3 is 15 residues. With V trimmed by 0 bases and J by 4 bases, 3 bases remained unmatched. Germline lookup yields CDR1 SEHNR and CDR2 FQNEAQ (reference sequence). CDR3 protein: CASSLARQGGNTIYF. CDR3 nucleotide sequence: TGTGCCAGCAGCTTAGCCCGACAGGGAGGAAACACCATATATTTT.

The chain has TRBV30 and TRBJ1-3; D is undetermined. CDR1 and CDR2 (germline): GTSNPN, SVGIG (reference sequence). The CDR3 loop spans 13 amino acids. Trimming shortened V by 1 base and J by 0 bases, and 4 bases separated the two germline ends. CDR3 DNA sequence: TGTGCCTGGAGTGGACCCTCTGGAAACACCATATATTTT. It encodes CAWSGPSGNTIYF.

This chain links TRBV11-2 with TRBJ2-7, with TRBD1 matching over 12 bases. Germline loops: CDR1 SGHAT, CDR2 FQNNGV. Trimming removed 5 bases from V and 4 bases from J; junction bases left unmatched: 12. The CDR3 consists of 17 residues. CDR3 sequence (DNA): TGTGCCAGCAGCCCCACGTACGGGACAGGGGGCTCGTACGAGCAGTACTTC. Translated: CASSPTYGTGGSYEQYF.